The sequence of this TCR beta chain was determined in a study of memory CD8 T cells in hepatitis C reinfection. The CDR3 runs to 15 residues. Germline trimming cut 0 bases from V and 4 bases from J; bases unmatched to any gene: 6. Germline V lookup: CDR1 SGDLS, CDR2 YYNGEE. This clone was seen once. The time point is: pre-reinfection, 55 to 20 weeks before reinfection detection. TCR sequencing was done directly ex vivo on sorted cells, without expansion in vitro. Sequencing used immunoSEQ multiplex PCR; TCRdb keeps in-frame clones, though not all of them. The table lists tens of thousands of clones, over 85% of them singletons, with less than 1.2% in the top ten.

This clonotype originated in a man between 18 and 29 years old with hepatitis C virus infection. What was sequenced was naive CD8+ T cells sorted from blood. The chain is built from TRBV9 and TRBJ1-2, with 7 positions matching TRBD1. CDR3 residues: CASSVDGGQTYGYTF. Here the CDR3 DNA reads TGTGCCAGCAGCGTAGATGGGGGACAGACCTATGGCTACACCTTC.